Listed here is a single T cell receptor (beta chain). This record comes from a study of blood T cell repertoires in COVID-19. Produced via immunoSEQ multiplex PCR; TCRdb's table is partial and in-frame only. Found here are 200,000 to 250,000 clones, around 87% of them singletons; the top ten hold about 7%. Participants were aged roughly 18 to 100 years from around 26 US areas. V was shortened by 1 base and J by 7 bases, with 11 bases between the two germline ends. CDR3 length: 15 residues. Germline values: CDR1 LNHDA, CDR2 SQIVND (reference sequence). This TCR derives from a man aged 30 to 39 in a cohort exposed to, infected with or recovered from COVID-19 (not recorded which). Source material: PBMCs or T cells enriched from blood (not recorded which). The chain joins TRBV19 to TRBJ1-6; tentatively, D is TRBD1 (6 bases). CDR3 in amino acids: CASSIVGQSNSPLHF. CDR3 nucleotides: TGTGCCAGTAGTATAGTGGGACAATCAAATTCACCCCTCCACTTT.